This T cell receptor (beta chain) was captured in a study of regulatory T cells in long-lasting Graves disease. The CDR3 length is 16 residues. Germline V gene data show CDR1 as MGHRA and CDR2 as YSYEKL. The V end was cut by 3 bases, the J end by 3 bases, with 17 bases between. With iRepertoire HTBI primers and Arm-PCR of CDR3 regions, TCR beta libraries were built. TCRdb passed the multiplex PCR reads through MiXCR, listing each CDR3 protein once. The data show some 230,000 distinct CDR3 sequences, with roughly 18% seen just once and 22% held by the top ten. The time point was: newly diagnosed GD, antithyroid drugs for less than 3 months. PBMC-derived RNA was used for the TCR library. Nine milliliters of peripheral blood went into EDTA tubes. This clonotype has ten or more counts.

The receptor was isolated from a female donor with Graves disease. Sample: peripheral blood mononuclear cells (PBMCs), taken at new diagnosis, from a patient treated with antithyroid drugs. The chain recombines TRBV4-1 with TRBJ1-1, with D unclear. CDR3 protein: CASSHDAGFTDTEAFF. In DNA, the CDR3 is TGCGCCAGCAGCCATGACGCAGGATTCACGGACACTGAAGCTTTCTTT.